This T cell receptor beta chain comes out of a study of shared clonotypes between healthy human individuals. Whole-study context: The study used three CD4 naive, three CD4 memory, two CD8 naive and one CD8 memory plate per donor.

Broader study findings: Around 4.9% of naive CD4 clonotypes were shared across four donors.

Note on this clone: Antigen: not known.

As defined, naive CD8 cells were CD45RO-negative and positively selected for CCR7, with terminally differentiated effector memory CD45RA+ cells excluded. Study processing details: For the immunoSEQ data, sequences were junction-only without quality scores, so filtering differed. TCRdb's copy holds only in-frame clones and misses some; the assay was immunoSEQ multiplex PCR. The D gene and trimming were derived from the DNA, and the V and J assignments and clone size from that table. The profile shows about 2.1 million clones, approximately 94% of them singletons. Germline V lookup: CDR1 SEHNR, CDR2 FQNEAQ (reference sequence). Trimming took 1 base from V and 0 from J, leaving 7 bases between them. The CDR3 consists of 15 residues.

The V gene is TRBV7-9, the J gene TRBJ1-3; D not certain. Sequencing used naive CD8+ T cells from PBMCs. The origin of this receptor is a man aged 18 to 29 in good health. Some clones in this sample may be carry-over from other donors' samples. The CDR3, as DNA: TGTGCCAGCAGCTTAGTGGGAGACTCTGGAAACACCATATATTTT. Its protein product is CASSLVGDSGNTIYF.